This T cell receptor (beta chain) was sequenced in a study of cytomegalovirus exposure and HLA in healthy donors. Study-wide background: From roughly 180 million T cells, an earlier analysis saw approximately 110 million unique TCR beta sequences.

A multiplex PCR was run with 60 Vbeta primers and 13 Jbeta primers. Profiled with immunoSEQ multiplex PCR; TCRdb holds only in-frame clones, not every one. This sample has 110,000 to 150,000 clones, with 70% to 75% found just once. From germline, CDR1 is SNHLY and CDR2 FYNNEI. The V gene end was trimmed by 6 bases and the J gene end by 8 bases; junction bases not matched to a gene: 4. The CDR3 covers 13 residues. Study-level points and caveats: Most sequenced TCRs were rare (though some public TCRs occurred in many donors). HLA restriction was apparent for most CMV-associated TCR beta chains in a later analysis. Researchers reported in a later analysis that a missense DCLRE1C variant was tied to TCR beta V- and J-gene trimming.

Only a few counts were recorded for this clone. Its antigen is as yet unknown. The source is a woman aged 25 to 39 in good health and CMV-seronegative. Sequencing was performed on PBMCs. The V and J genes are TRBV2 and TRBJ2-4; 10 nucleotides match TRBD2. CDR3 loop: CASRGTSEDIQYF. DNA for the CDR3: TGTGCCAGCAGGGGGACTAGCGAAGACATTCAGTACTTC.